A selection of T cell receptor beta chains follows, all from one sample in a study of cytomegalovirus exposure and HLA in healthy donors. Sequenced by immunoSEQ multiplex PCR; TCRdb stores in-frame clones only, minus some. Of 150,000 to 200,000 clones in the sample, approximately 84% were seen once. Input material: PBMCs. The receptors were sampled from a man between 18 and 35 years old in good health and CMV-seropositive. The CDR3 runs from the conserved cysteine through the conserved F or W. The order of the fields is CDR3 DNA, CDR3 protein, J gene, D gene, CDR3 length, V gene, clone size. D genes are given only for firm matches. Expanded clones are given a class, and other clones once, few, many or no size at all.

TGTGCCAGCAGTCCTGACAGGGTAGATAGGAACACTGAAGCTTTCTTT | CASSPDRVDRNTEAFF | TRBJ1-1 | TRBD1 | 16 | TRBV28 | -
TGTGCCAGCAGTGGCAGGGTCGGCAATCAGCCCCAGCATTTT | CASSGRVGNQPQHF | TRBJ1-5 | - | 14 | TRBV6-6 | -
TGCGCCAGCAGCCAGGGGCAGGGTTCGAACACTGAAGCTTTCTTT | CASSQGQGSNTEAFF | TRBJ1-1 | - | 15 | TRBV4-3 | -
TGCGCCAGCAGCCAATTAGCGGGAGTGGGCACCGGGGAGCTGTTTTTT | CASSQLAGVGTGELFF | TRBJ2-2 | TRBD2 | 16 | TRBV4-3 | -
TGTGCCAGCAGCTTGGCCAGGACAGGGCTCCGCTACGAGCAGTACTTC | CASSLARTGLRYEQYF | TRBJ2-7 | TRBD1 | 16 | TRBV5-6 | once
TGTGCCAGCACTAGGGACAGGACCCAAGAGACCCAGTACTTC | CASTRDRTQETQYF | TRBJ2-5 | TRBD1 | 14 | TRBV6-6 | -
TGTGCCAGCAGCATCAGTAGCAATCAGCCCCAGCATTTT | CASSISSNQPQHF | TRBJ1-5 | - | 13 | TRBV7-2 | -
TGTGCCAGCAGCTCCCAGGGGGCAGTGACCTACGAGCAGTACTTC | CASSSQGAVTYEQYF | TRBJ2-7 | TRBD1 | 15 | TRBV7-2 | -
TGTGCCAGCCTTAATGCGAACACCGGGGAGCTGTTTTTT | CASLNANTGELFF | TRBJ2-2 | - | 13 | TRBV5-4 | -
TGTGCCAGCAGTCAAGGGACTAGCGGGACCATCGAGACCCAGTACTTC | CASSQGTSGTIETQYF | TRBJ2-5 | TRBD2 | 16 | TRBV27 | -
TGCGCCAGCCAGGGGGGAGAAGGCACCGGGGAGCTGTTTTTT | CASQGGEGTGELFF | TRBJ2-2 | - | 14 | TRBV5-1 | -
TGCGCCAGCAGTCAAAGACAGGTCCGGTTCTTC | CASSQRQVRFF | TRBJ2-1 | - | 11 | TRBV23-1 | -
TGTGCCAGCAGCCATGGGACAGGGACCTGGGCGGGCGAGCAGTTCTTC | CASSHGTGTWAGEQFF | TRBJ2-1 | TRBD1 | 16 | TRBV13 | -
TGTGCCAGTACGGGACTAGCGGGATACGAGCAGTACTTC | CASTGLAGYEQYF | TRBJ2-7 | TRBD2 | 13 | TRBV2 | -
TGTGCCAGCAGTCCAAGCGGGAGTATTGACACCGGGGAGCTGTTTTTT | CASSPSGSIDTGELFF | TRBJ2-2 | TRBD2 | 16 | TRBV7-2 | -
TGTGCCAGCAGTCTAGCGGGAGGGCCGGATGAGCAGTTCTTC | CASSLAGGPDEQFF | TRBJ2-1 | TRBD2 | 14 | TRBV7-2 | -
TGTGCCAGCAGGACTACAGGGCACTCTGGAAACACCATATATTTT | CASRTTGHSGNTIYF | TRBJ1-3 | - | 15 | TRBV6-5 | -
TGTGCCAGCAGCGGAGGACTAGCGGGAACGTCCTACGAGCAGTACTTC | CASSGGLAGTSYEQYF | TRBJ2-7 | TRBD2 | 16 | TRBV7-9 | -
TGCGCCAGCTCCTTCTACAGGACAGGGGGTTTTCGTGGGCAGTTCTTC | CASSFYRTGGFRGQFF | TRBJ2-1 | TRBD1 | 16 | TRBV10-1 | -
TGTGCCAGCAGTCCCCGGGGGACAGGGGTTGGCAATCAGCCCCAGCATTTT | CASSPRGTGVGNQPQHF | TRBJ1-5 | TRBD1 | 17 | TRBV27 | -
TGTGCCAGCAGCTGGCAGGCCGTGAACACTGAAGCTTTCTTT | CASSWQAVNTEAFF | TRBJ1-1 | - | 14 | TRBV5-6 | -
TGTGCCAGCGGTCCAAGCGGGATAAGCACAGATACGCAGTATTTT | CASGPSGISTDTQYF | TRBJ2-3 | TRBD2 | 15 | TRBV7-2 | -
TGTGCCAGCAGTTTAACCGTGGACAGGGCCTACAAAAACATTCAGTACTTC | CASSLTVDRAYKNIQYF | TRBJ2-4 | TRBD1 | 17 | TRBV28 | -
TGCAGCGTTGAAATGGGTCAGGCTGCTTCTGGCTACACCTTC | CSVEMGQAASGYTF | TRBJ1-2 | - | 14 | TRBV29-1 | -
TGTGCCAGCAGCTTAGGGCCGTTCTCCTACGAGCAGTACTTC | CASSLGPFSYEQYF | TRBJ2-7 | - | 14 | TRBV11-3 | -
TGTGCCTGGAGTGTAACAGGGGGATTTATTCAGTACTTC | CAWSVTGGFIQYF | TRBJ2-4 | TRBD1 | 13 | TRBV30 | once
TGTGCCAGCAGTTTATCGGGGGGTTCGACCCAGTACTTC | CASSLSGGSTQYF | TRBJ2-5 | - | 13 | TRBV27 | few
TGTGCCAGCAGGCGATTGACTAGCTCTTTGAGCTCCTACGAGCAGTACTTC | CASRRLTSSLSSYEQYF | TRBJ2-7 | TRBD2 | 17 | TRBV27 | -
TGTGCCACCTCGATCGACAGAAACACTGAAGCTTTCTTT | CATSIDRNTEAFF | TRBJ1-1 | - | 13 | TRBV18 | -
TGTGCCAGCAGCCCGGGGACTGAAGCTTTCTTT | CASSPGTEAFF | TRBJ1-1 | - | 11 | TRBV9 | few
TGTGCCAGCAGCGCTGAATCGGGACTAGGGTACAATGAGCAGTTCTTC | CASSAESGLGYNEQFF | TRBJ2-1 | TRBD2 | 16 | TRBV28 | -
TGTGCCAGCAGCTTATGGGCGGGAGATTACGAGCAGTACTTC | CASSLWAGDYEQYF | TRBJ2-7 | TRBD2 | 14 | TRBV7-2 | -
TGTGCCACCTCGAGGGACAGTCCAGAGACCCAGTACTTC | CATSRDSPETQYF | TRBJ2-5 | TRBD1 | 13 | TRBV25-1 | -
TGTGCCAGCTTATACAGGGTGTTTAAGTCCGGGGAGCTGTTTTTT | CASLYRVFKSGELFF | TRBJ2-2 | - | 15 | TRBV5-6 | -
TGTGCCAGCAGCGGGTACGGGACAGATAGCGTTGACCAGTACTTC | CASSGYGTDSVDQYF | TRBJ2-7 | TRBD1 | 15 | TRBV7-8 | -
TGTGCCAGCAGGCCGACAGGGGCCACCGGGGAGCTGTTTTTT | CASRPTGATGELFF | TRBJ2-2 | TRBD1 | 14 | TRBV14 | -
TGCGCCAGCAGCCAAGAGCCCCAGGGGGCGACCTATGGCTACACCTTC | CASSQEPQGATYGYTF | TRBJ1-2 | TRBD1 | 16 | TRBV4-3 | once
TGTGCCTGGAGTGTCGAGCGGATGAACACTGAAGCTTTCTTT | CAWSVERMNTEAFF | TRBJ1-1 | - | 14 | TRBV30 | few
TGTGCCAGCAGTTTGGGCAGGTCCTATGGCTACACCTTC | CASSLGRSYGYTF | TRBJ1-2 | - | 13 | TRBV28 | -
TGTGCCAGCAGTTCTAACCTAGGGGGCGCTGAGACCCAGTACTTC | CASSSNLGGAETQYF | TRBJ2-5 | TRBD1 | 15 | TRBV28 | -
TGTGCCAGCAGCGTAGCACAGGGGGCTTGGACGTACACTGAAGCTTTCTTT | CASSVAQGAWTYTEAFF | TRBJ1-1 | TRBD1 | 17 | TRBV9 | -
TGTGCCAGCGAAGCGAGGGACAGGGGGACTTGGACCCAGTACTTC | CASEARDRGTWTQYF | TRBJ2-5 | TRBD1 | 15 | TRBV27 | -
TGCGCCAGCAGCTTGGATGCTAGCGGGAGTAGGTACGAGCAGTACTTC | CASSLDASGSRYEQYF | TRBJ2-7 | TRBD2 | 16 | TRBV5-1 | -
TGCGCCAGCAGCCGTCTAGGGAGCTCTGGAAACACCATATATTTT | CASSRLGSSGNTIYF | TRBJ1-3 | - | 15 | TRBV4-3 | -
TGTGCCAGCAGTGAAGGGATTGACAGTCGAACGACCCAGTACTTC | CASSEGIDSRTTQYF | TRBJ2-5 | - | 15 | TRBV2 | -
TGCGCCAGCAGCTTGGAGACCGTCCTCGGGGAGACCCAGTACTTC | CASSLETVLGETQYF | TRBJ2-5 | - | 15 | TRBV5-1 | -